This TCR beta chain derives from a study of T cell repertoires in cytomegalovirus infection. For the study at large: Used in the study were CMV epitopes, some recently identified and HLA-C-restricted, others well-studied and HLA-B-restricted. Indicated by public TCR beta signatures were CMV infection and matching HLA type.

The CDR3 length is 19 residues. Trimming removed 2 bases from V and 5 bases from J; junction bases left unmatched: 15. Looked up from germline, CDR1 is SGHTA and CDR2 is FQGNSA. This clonotype was observed a few times. Its specificity is unknown. Overall study results and limits: Dominating the ex vivo response were TCR beta clonotypes that were CMV-specific and HLA-C-restricted. Summed frequency of public TCR beta families distinguished CMV carriers with the relevant HLA.

TCRdb re-derived calls from the reads in MiXCR, one entry per CDR3 protein. Of 370,000 or so distinct CDR3 sequences in the sample, nearly 35% are singletons; the top ten hold roughly 13%. Here the sequenced sample was cultured PBMCs, taken from culture after CMV antigen stimulation. The chain uses TRBV7-2 and TRBJ2-2; 9 nucleotides match TRBD2. This receptor was identified in a human donor in good health (CMV status not recorded). Some clones in this sample may be carry-over from other donors' samples. The CDR3 DNA reads TGTGCCAGCAGCTTATATTTGGGACTAGCACAAAAGGGGACCGGGGAGCTGTTTTTT. Protein sequence: CASSLYLGLAQKGTGELFF.